This T cell receptor (beta chain) derives from a study of blood T cell repertoires in COVID-19. Study summary: Acute-phase and convalescent COVID-19 samples originated in the United States, Italy and Spain. T cells, B-cell-depleted T cells, or PBMCs provided the cDNA or gDNA that served as material.

This clone was observed a few times. In the original processing: The authors estimated nucleated cell counts from reference gene primer amplification. The repertoire was sequenced with immunoSEQ multiplex PCR; TCRdb's copy has only in-frame clones and lacks some. Clone size and V and J calls were adopted from that table, with D and trimming inferred from the DNA. The profile shows fewer than 70,000 clones, about four fifths of them singletons. The origin of this receptor is a man between 25 and 39 years old with COVID-19, enrolled during active disease. Sequenced input: peripheral blood.

CDR3 in DNA: TGCGCCAGCAGCCAAGAGGGACAGGGGGTCGGAAGCTATGGCTACACCTTC. Translated, it gives CASSQEGQGVGSYGYTF. The V gene is TRBV4-3, the J gene TRBJ1-2; 11 nucleotides line up with TRBD1. V shed 0 bases, J shed 4 bases, and the junction held 7 bases outside the gene matches. CDR1 LGHNA and CDR2 YSLEER come from the germline V gene. There are 17 residues in the CDR3.